The T cell receptor beta chain described here comes from a study of identical twins. TCRdb reprocessed the 5' RACE reads via MiXCR and lists one record per CDR3 protein. The data contain a few hundred thousand distinct CDR3 sequences, 13% to 15% of them singletons. This CDR3 region has 13 residues. Germline CDR1 and CDR2: MDHEN and SYDVKM. V was pared by 6 bases and J by 11 bases, with 14 bases between. This sample was also put to use in a study of yellow fever vaccine responses in identical twins.

The chain has TRBV28 and TRBJ1-6, with D possibly matching TRBD1 (6 bases). This sequence was found in a woman aged 18-35 years in good health. The specimen sequenced was CD4+ T cells sorted from blood. CDR3: CASSPPQGPPLHF. The CDR3 DNA is TGTGCCAGCAGCCCCCCACAGGGACCACCCCTCCACTTT.